These 9 T cell receptor beta chains were sequenced from one sample in a study of graft-versus-host responses after intestinal transplantation. Data came from immunoSEQ multiplex PCR; TCRdb stores just in-frame clones and leaves some out. The table records fewer than 25,000 clones, under 45% of them present only once. Material: alloreactive CD4+ T cells from a mixed lymphocyte reaction culture, obtained before intestinal transplant. Subset: CFSE-low proliferating T cells sorted from roughly 6-day pre-transplant mixed lymphocyte reaction (GvH or HvG direction). The receptors were sampled from a human patient who received an intestinal transplant.

This clone was detected a few times. The chain recombines TRBV7-9 with TRBJ1-2; 7 bases fit TRBD1. V shed 5 bases, J shed 7 bases, and the junction held 13 bases outside the gene matches. The V gene's germline CDR1 is SEHNR and CDR2 FQNEAQ (reference sequence). This CDR3 contains 15 residues. CDR3 bases: TGTGCCAGCAGCGCCTGGACAGGAGTCTCTGGTGGCTACACCTTC. It specifies CASSAWTGVSGGYTF.

CDR3 protein: CASSYPGDQPQHF. For the CDR3, the DNA is TGTGCCAGCAGTTACCCGGGAGATCAGCCCCAGCATTTT. The rearrangement links TRBV6-6 to TRBJ1-5, with D hard to call. CDR3 length: 13 amino acids. The germline V and J ends were trimmed by 2 bases and 5 bases, with 7 bases remaining between them. The V gene's germline CDR1 is MNHNY and CDR2 SVGAGI (reference sequence).

The J gene is TRBJ2-3, the V gene TRBV7-3, with 9 bases fitting TRBD2. Germline V CDR1 and CDR2: SGHTA, FQGTGA. V was clipped by 1 base and J by 1 base; unmatched bases: 3. The length of the CDR3 is 16 residues. CDR3 in DNA: TGTGCCAGCAGCTTAATCGGCGGGGGGGGCACAGATACGCAGTATTTT. Protein product: CASSLIGGGGTDTQYF. The full variable domain, in which reference TRBV7-3 and TRBJ2-3 provide the parts outside the CDR3, is GAGVSQTPSNKVTEKGKYVELRCDPISGHTALYWYRQSLGQGPEFLIYFQGTGAADDSGLPNDRFFAVRPEGSVSTLKIQRTERGDSAVYLCASSLIGGGGTDTQYFGPGTRLTVL.

The chain couples TRBV15 to TRBJ2-1, with TRBD2 identical over 7 bases. Germline lookup yields CDR1 LNHNV and CDR2 YYDKDF (reference sequence). The CDR3 consists of 14 residues. The V and J ends lost 0 bases and 10 bases, in that order; junction bases with no gene match: 6. The CDR3 protein is CATSRDTGGREQFF. The DNA for the CDR3 is TGTGCCACCAGCAGAGATACGGGAGGTCGGGAGCAGTTCTTC.

V is TRBV7-8 and J is TRBJ2-5, with 9 bases matching TRBD2. The germline CDR1 and CDR2 sequences are SGHVS and FQNEAQ. The CDR3 is 16 amino acids. J gave up 3 bases and V 4 bases, and 9 bases lay outside the gene matches. CDR3 sequence reads: CASSSPRAGGEETQYF. In DNA, the CDR3 is TGTGCCAGCAGCTCCCCGAGAGCGGGAGGTGAAGAGACCCAGTACTTC.

The CDR3 sequence: CASSYERGMNTDTQYF. The CDR3 DNA is TGTGCCAGCAGTTACGAGCGGGGTATGAACACAGATACGCAGTATTTT. This rearrangement joins TRBV6-5 to TRBJ2-3; 7 bases agree with TRBD2. This CDR3 has 16 residues. The V and J ends lost 2 bases and 2 bases, in that order; junction bases with no gene match: 7. The germline CDR1 and CDR2 sequences are MNHEY and SVGAGI.

The CDR3 bases are TGTGCCAGCAGCTTAGCAGGGGTCAATTCACCCCTCCACTTT. It specifies CASSLAGVNSPLHF. The chain is built from TRBV7-9 and TRBJ1-6, with D perhaps TRBD1 (5 bases). Trimming took off 0 bases at V and 7 bases at J, with 7 bases between the two ends. Germline assignment: CDR1 SEHNR and CDR2 FQNEAQ (reference sequence). The CDR3 is 14 residues long.

This clone has just a few counts. The V call is TRBV5-1, the J call TRBJ2-5; 11 bases map to TRBD1. The CDR3 contains 18 residues. V lost 1 base, J lost 2 bases, and 10 bases stayed unmatched. Germline-derived CDR1 and CDR2 are SGHRS and YFSETQ. The CDR3 DNA is TGCGCCAGCAGCTTGATCCGAAGGGGACAGGGGGGACAAGAGACCCAGTACTTC. It is translated as CASSLIRRGQGGQETQYF.

This chain joins TRBV7-8 and TRBJ2-3, with TRBD2 matching over 7 bases. This CDR3 has 16 residues. Per the germline V gene, CDR1 is SGHVS and CDR2 is FQNEAQ. Trimming took 5 bases from V and 7 from J; bases not matched to a gene: 15. CDR3 DNA sequence: TGTGCCAGCAGCGTCCTCGGGCAGCGGGGAGTATATACGCAGTATTTT. Translating it yields CASSVLGQRGVYTQYF.